These 6 T cell receptor beta chains share one sample of origin, sequenced in a study of cytomegalovirus exposure and HLA in healthy donors. The PCR contained 60 Vbeta and 13 Jbeta primers. Assay: immunoSEQ multiplex PCR; the TCRdb copy retains only in-frame clones and omits some. This sample carries a few hundred thousand clones, around 77% of them seen once, and the ten largest clones take 2.9%. Material: PBMCs. The source is a woman aged 25 to 39 in good health and CMV-seronegative.

The chain has TRBV16 and TRBJ1-5; perhaps TRBD1 as D (5 bases). Looked up from germline, CDR1 is KGHSY and CDR2 is FQNENV. V lost 1 base, J lost 8 bases, and 6 bases lay in between. The CDR3 spans 12 residues. The CDR3, as DNA: TGTGCCAGCAGCCAATGGGGGGAGCCCCAGCATTTT. Encoded protein: CASSQWGEPQHF.

V is TRBV27 and J is TRBJ1-2, with 7 bases aligning to TRBD1. Germline CDR1 and CDR2: MNHEY and SMNVEV (reference sequence). V lost 2 bases and J lost 8; bases outside the gene matches: 5. There are 13 residues in the CDR3. CDR3 sequence reads: CASSLGGGKGYTF. The CDR3, as DNA: TGTGCCAGCAGTTTAGGAGGGGGCAAAGGCTACACCTTC.

The rearrangement joins TRBV6-5 to TRBJ2-2; 9 positions agree with TRBD1. V shed 4 bases, J shed 8 bases, and the junction held 8 bases outside the gene matches. CDR1 MNHEY and CDR2 SVGAGI come from the germline V gene. The CDR3 has 15 amino acids. CDR3 region: CASSFLDRGSGELFF. Written as DNA, the CDR3 is TGTGCCAGCAGTTTCCTCGACAGGGGGTCGGGGGAGCTGTTTTTT.

The V gene is TRBV19, the J gene TRBJ2-1, with 11 bases aligning to TRBD2. V shed 5 bases, J shed 4 bases, and the junction held 1 base outside the gene matches. CDR1 is LNHDA and CDR2 is SQIVND in the germline V gene (reference sequence). CDR3 length: 14 residues. The CDR3 reads CASSLAGGYNEQFF. As DNA, the CDR3 is TGTGCCAGTAGTTTAGCGGGGGGGTACAATGAGCAGTTCTTC.

The chain employs TRBV9 and TRBJ2-5; 9 bases fit TRBD2. The germline V gene encodes CDR1 SGDLS and CDR2 YYNGEE. This CDR3 has 16 residues. After removal of 0 bases from V and 2 bases from J, the junction contained 5 bases not matched to a gene. DNA of the CDR3: TGTGCCAGCAGCGTAGGGGTGGGACTAGCACAAGAGACCCAGTACTTC. Amino acids: CASSVGVGLAQETQYF. The variable domain in full, completed from reference TRBV9 and TRBJ2-5, reads DSGVTQTPKHLITATGQRVTLRCSPRSGDLSVYWYQQSLDQGLQFLIQYYNGEERAKGNILERFSAQQFPDLHSELNLSSLELGDSALYFCASSVGVGLAQETQYFGPGTRLLVL.

This clone was picked up one time. The rearrangement uses TRBV7-2 and TRBJ1-4; D perhaps matches TRBD1 (5 bases). With 5 bases removed from V and 5 bases from J, the gap between germline ends came to 18 bases. CDR3 length equals 16 residues. Germline V CDR1 and CDR2: SGHTA, FQGNSA. CDR3 sequence (DNA): TGTGCCAGCAGCCTCACGCGGGGACCCGTCAATGAAAAACTGTTTTTT. Translating gives CASSLTRGPVNEKLFF. Combining the CDR3 with reference TRBV7-2 and TRBJ1-4 gives the whole variable domain GAGVSQSPSNKVTEKGKDVELRCDPISGHTALYWYRQSLGQGLEFLIYFQGNSAPDKSGLPSDRFSAERTGGSVSTLTIQRTQQEDSAVYLCASSLTRGPVNEKLFFGSGTQLSVL.